The present entry profiles one TCR beta chain with its context. What it recognizes is unknown. Graft samples were processed, releasing intraepithelial and lamina propria lymphocytes. These data are taken from a study of graft-versus-host responses after intestinal transplantation. Study in general: Isolated intestinal, liver-intestinal, or multivisceral transplants had been given to the recipients. All recipients were given anti-thymocyte globulin induction, and tacrolimus and steroids were then administered for roughly three years.

The CDR3 is made up of 14 amino acids. The V end lost 3 bases, the J end lost 0 bases, and 6 bases lay between the germline ends. CDR1 is MRHNA and CDR2 is SNTAGT in the germline V gene. Clones were read by immunoSEQ multiplex PCR, and TCRdb kept only the in-frame ones, dropping some. The sample has some 15,000 clones, 67% seen once; the top ten hold 9%. Points from the study as a whole: Detection of GvH clones occurred in recipient marrow, and some had their first appearance in ileum or blood. Early declines in HvG clones that occurred post-transplant were associated with peak circulating GvH clone levels.

The sample was ileum tissue, taken 650 to 700 days after intestinal transplantation. This TCR came from a human patient who received an intestinal transplant, so some T cells may come from the graft donor. The chain combines TRBV6-4 with TRBJ1-5; D is ambiguous. This CDR3 is CASSESYSNQPQHF. The CDR3 DNA reads TGTGCCAGCAGTGAGAGCTATAGCAATCAGCCCCAGCATTTT.